The entry below describes one TCR beta chain. Its target is unknown. This record belongs to a study of OX40 agonist ivuxolimab in advanced cancers. The CDR3 is 14 amino acids. The V gene lost 5 bases and the J gene lost 2 bases, with 10 bases spanning the gap. Germline values: CDR1 LGHNA, CDR2 YSLEER. General study results and limits: Partial responders at 0.1-3.0 mg/kg showed near-lowest clonal expansion.

Method: immunoSEQ multiplex PCR; TCRdb's copy keeps in-frame clones and lacks some. The sample lists approximately 90,000 clones, 88% occurring once. V usage is TRBV4-3 and J usage is TRBJ1-5, with a possible D match to TRBD1 (6 bases). The specimen was CD4+ or CD8+ T cells sorted from blood, collected in a trial of the OX40 agonist ivuxolimab. This clonotype was sampled from an adult with an advanced solid tumor such as melanoma, head and neck, liver or kidney cancer. The CDR3 is CASSEGGGNQPQHF. The CDR3 coding sequence is TGCGCCAGCAGCGAAGGGGGGGGCAATCAGCCCCAGCATTTT.